This T cell receptor beta chain was retrieved from a study of blood T cell repertoires in COVID-19. The data were produced by immunoSEQ multiplex PCR, yet TCRdb's version contains in-frame clones alone and is incomplete. The repertoire consists of some 48,000 clones, with roughly 87% occurring once and the leading ten covering around 20%. The V segment lost 3 bases and the J segment 1 base; nucleotides outside the gene matches: 3. This CDR3 spans 15 amino acids. CDR1 and CDR2 (germline): DFQATT, SNEGSKA (reference sequence). This rearrangement joins TRBV20-1 to TRBJ2-2; 9 nucleotides match TRBD2. The receptor was derived from a woman of 80 years or more in a cohort sampled during active or convalescent COVID-19. The sample comprised peripheral blood. The CDR3 loop is CSASASGVNTGELFF. The CDR3, as DNA: TGCAGTGCTAGTGCTAGCGGGGTGAACACCGGGGAGCTGTTTTTT.